These 4 T cell receptor beta chains were sequenced from one sample in a study of regulatory T cells in long-lasting Graves disease. According to the study, TCR beta libraries were built with iRepertoire HTBI primers and CDR3-region Arm-PCR. TCRdb passed the multiplex PCR reads through MiXCR, listing each CDR3 protein once. This table has some 560,000 distinct CDR3 sequences, about 16% appearing once. Time point given: newly diagnosed GD, antithyroid drugs for less than 3 months. Following extraction of RNA from PBMCs, that RNA was used to make the TCR library. Separately, the same data were catalogued under a study of T cells in Graves' hyperthyroidism and ophthalmopathy.

The material sequenced was peripheral blood mononuclear cells (PBMCs), taken at new diagnosis, from a patient treated with antithyroid drugs. These receptors were taken from a middle-aged woman with Graves disease.

Written as DNA, the CDR3 is TGTGCCAGCAGACCGGGACTAGCGGGGGGGCAAGAGACCCAGTACTTC. Encoded protein: CASRPGLAGGQETQYF. This chain joins TRBV7-9 and TRBJ2-5, with 16 nucleotides matching TRBD2. Germline V CDR1 and CDR2: SEHNR, FQNEAQ (reference sequence). The length of the CDR3 is 16 residues. The ends lost 6 bases at V and 2 bases at J; junction bases unmatched: 3.

Note on this clonotype: Its ends do not fully match the called genes, so a read error is possible. The chain uses TRBV15 and TRBJ1-1; D possibly corresponds to TRBD1 (6 bases). The germline V gene has CDR1 LNHNV and CDR2 YYDKDF (reference sequence). The CDR3 is made up of 18 amino acids. CDR3 region: CAASTTTRGRGANTEAFF. DNA of the CDR3: TGTGCCGCCAGCACGACCACTAGGGGCAGGGGCGCGAACACTGAAGCTTTCTTT.

This clonotype was counted a few times. The rearrangement uses TRBV3-1 and TRBJ2-2, with 9 nucleotides matching TRBD1. J gave up 3 bases and V 4 bases, and 6 bases lay outside the gene matches. The CDR3 is 16 residues long. In germline, CDR1 is LGHDT, CDR2 YNNKEL (reference sequence). The CDR3, as DNA: TGTGCCAGCAGCCGACACAGGGGGCGTTACACCGGGGAGCTGTTTTTT. Its translation: CASSRHRGRYTGELFF.

Notes on this clonotype: A much more abundant neighbour one base away suggests this may be a read error. Since no conserved phenylalanine or tryptophan closes the CDR3, a read error is the likely cause. The DNA is left out, because the CDR3 cannot be placed on it with certainty; the CDR3 is given as TCRdb lists it. This rearrangement joins TRBV6-1 to TRBJ2-7; no check of the table's D call, TRBD2, against the DNA was made. The CDR3 length is 13 residues, termini included. From germline, CDR1 is MNHNS and CDR2 SASEGT. This CDR3 reads CASSEAPRGVEYI.